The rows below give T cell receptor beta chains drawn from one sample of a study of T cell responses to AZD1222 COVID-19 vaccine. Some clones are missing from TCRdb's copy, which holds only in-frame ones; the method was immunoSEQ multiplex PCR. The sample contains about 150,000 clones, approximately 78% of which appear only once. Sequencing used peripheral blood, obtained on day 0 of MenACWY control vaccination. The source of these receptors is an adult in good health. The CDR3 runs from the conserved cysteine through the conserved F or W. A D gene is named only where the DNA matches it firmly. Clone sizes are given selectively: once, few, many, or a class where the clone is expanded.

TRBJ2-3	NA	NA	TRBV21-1	CASSTTEGGTDTQYF	TGTGCCAGCAGCACCACAGAGGGAGGGACAGATACGCAGTATTTT
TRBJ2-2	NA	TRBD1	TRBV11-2	CASSPGTGRTGELFF	TGTGCCAGCAGCCCAGGGACAGGGAGGACCGGGGAGCTGTTTTTT
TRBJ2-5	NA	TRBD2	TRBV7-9	CASSRGPGLRETQYF	TGTGCCAGCAGCCGGGGCCCGGGACTACGAGAGACCCAGTACTTC
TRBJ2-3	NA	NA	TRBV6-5	CALMGSTDTQYF	TGTGCCTTGATGGGGAGCACAGATACGCAGTATTTT
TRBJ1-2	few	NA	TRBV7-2	CASSLMGPDFRASYGYTF	TGTGCCAGCAGCTTAATGGGCCCAGACTTTCGGGCGAGCTATGGCTACACCTTC
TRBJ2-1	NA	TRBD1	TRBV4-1	CASSQRPGTGHGNEQFF	TGCGCCAGCAGCCAACGGCCCGGGACAGGGCATGGGAATGAGCAGTTCTTC
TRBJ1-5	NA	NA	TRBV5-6	CASSFGQLSNQPQHF	TGTGCCAGCAGCTTCGGCCAGCTTAGCAATCAGCCCCAGCATTTT
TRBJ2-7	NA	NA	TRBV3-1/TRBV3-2	CASSQEMGEQYF	TGTGCCAGCAGCCAAGAAATGGGCGAGCAGTACTTC
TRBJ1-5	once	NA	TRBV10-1	CASSESGNQPQHF	TGCGCCAGCAGTGAGTCTGGCAATCAGCCCCAGCATTTT
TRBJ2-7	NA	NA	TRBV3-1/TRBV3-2	CASTRGSYSYEQYF	TGTGCCAGCACCCGCGGCAGCTACTCCTACGAGCAGTACTTC
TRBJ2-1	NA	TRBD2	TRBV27	CASTRGSSGGYNEQFF	TGTGCCAGCACCAGAGGGTCTAGCGGGGGCTACAATGAGCAGTTCTTC
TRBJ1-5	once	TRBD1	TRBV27	CASSAANSVTTGGLFWPQHF	TGTGCCAGCAGTGCCGCGAACTCCGTTACAACAGGGGGACTTTTTTGGCCCCAGCATTTT
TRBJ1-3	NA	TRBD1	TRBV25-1	CASSGNRGGLRNTIYF	TGTGCCAGCAGTGGAAACAGGGGAGGGTTAAGAAACACCATATATTTT
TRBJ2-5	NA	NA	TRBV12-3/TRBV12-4	CASTTPPETQYF	TGTGCCAGCACCACTCCCCCAGAGACCCAGTACTTC
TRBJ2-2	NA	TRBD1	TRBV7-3	CASSLHSGTGASNTGELFF	TGTGCCAGCTCCCTACACTCGGGGACAGGGGCCTCGAACACCGGGGAGCTGTTTTTT
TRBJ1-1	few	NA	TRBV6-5	CASIVDAKNTEAFF	TGTGCCAGCATAGTTGACGCGAAGAACACTGAAGCTTTCTTT
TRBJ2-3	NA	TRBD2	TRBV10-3	CAISTLSAGAPTDTQYF	TGTGCCATCAGCACGCTTTCAGCGGGGGCGCCCACAGATACGCAGTATTTT
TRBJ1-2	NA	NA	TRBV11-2	CASRSLANYGYTF	TGTGCCAGCAGATCATTAGCTAACTATGGCTACACCTTC
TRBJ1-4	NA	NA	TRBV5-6	CASSSRLSGQEKLFF	TGTGCCAGCAGCTCCCGCCTCTCGGGTCAGGAAAAACTGTTTTTT
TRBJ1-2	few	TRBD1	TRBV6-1	CASSETGGGYTF	TGTGCCAGCAGTGAGACAGGGGGCGGCTACACCTTC
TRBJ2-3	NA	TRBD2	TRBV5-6	CASSLTSGGADTQYF	TGTGCCAGCAGCTTAACTAGCGGGGGGGCGGATACGCAGTATTTT
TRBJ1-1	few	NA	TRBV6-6	CASSSGNTEAFF	TGTGCCAGCAGTTCAGGGAACACTGAAGCTTTCTTT
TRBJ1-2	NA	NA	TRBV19	CASSTDPNCSYGYTF	TGTGCCAGTAGTACAGACCCCAATTGTAGCTATGGCTACACCTTC
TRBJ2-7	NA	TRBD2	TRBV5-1	CASSAGLAATYEQYF	TGCGCCAGCAGCGCGGGACTAGCGGCGACCTACGAGCAGTACTTC
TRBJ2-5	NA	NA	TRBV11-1	CASSLVPRGETQYF	TGTGCCAGCAGCTTAGTTCCTAGAGGAGAGACCCAGTACTTC
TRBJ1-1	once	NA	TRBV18	CASSPRPDTSNTEAFF	TGTGCCAGCTCACCCAGACCAGATACCTCGAACACTGAAGCTTTCTTT
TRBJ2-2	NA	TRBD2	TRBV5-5	CASSPPEWRGTTGELFF	TGTGCCAGCAGCCCCCCTGAGTGGCGGGGGACCACCGGGGAGCTGTTTTTT
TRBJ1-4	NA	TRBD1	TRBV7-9	CASTTTGGEKLFF	TGTGCCAGCACCACTACAGGGGGAGAAAAACTGTTTTTT
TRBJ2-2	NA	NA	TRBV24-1	CATSDERREAGELFF	TGTGCCACCAGTGATGAGAGAAGGGAGGCCGGGGAGCTGTTTTTT
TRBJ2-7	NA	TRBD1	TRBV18	CASSPPGQGASEQYF	TGTGCCAGCTCACCTCCGGGACAGGGGGCGAGTGAGCAGTACTTC
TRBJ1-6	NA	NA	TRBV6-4	CASSASGRSGGNSPLHF	TGTGCCAGCAGTGCCTCCGGGCGGTCGGGAGGTAATTCACCCCTCCACTTT
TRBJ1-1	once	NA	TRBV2	CASSEIQGITEAFF	TGTGCCAGCAGTGAAATTCAGGGGATCACTGAAGCTTTCTTT
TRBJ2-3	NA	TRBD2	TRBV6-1	CASSVTLAGVADTQYF	TGTGCCAGCAGTGTGACACTAGCGGGGGTTGCAGATACGCAGTATTTT
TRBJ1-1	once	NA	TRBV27	CASSPRGTEAFF	TGTGCCAGCAGTCCTCGTGGCACTGAAGCTTTCTTT
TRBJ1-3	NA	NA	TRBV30	CAWSSGYSGNTIYF	TGTGCCTGGAGTTCTGGGTACTCTGGAAACACCATATATTTT
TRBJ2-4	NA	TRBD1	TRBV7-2	CASSGEFQGAGIQYF	TGTGCCAGCAGCGGGGAATTCCAGGGGGCGGGCATTCAGTACTTC
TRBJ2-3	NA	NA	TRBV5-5	CASSGAPGNTDTQYF	TGTGCCAGCAGCGGGGCCCCAGGGAATACAGATACGCAGTATTTT
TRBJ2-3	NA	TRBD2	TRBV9	CASSAQLAGGQDTQYF	TGTGCCAGCAGCGCCCAACTAGCGGGGGGGCAAGATACGCAGTATTTT
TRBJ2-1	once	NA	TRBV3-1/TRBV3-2	CASSQDTGRYNEQFF	TGTGCCAGCAGCCAAGATACAGGCCGCTACAATGAGCAGTTCTTC
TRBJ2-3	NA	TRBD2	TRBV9	CASSVVPSGGADTQYF	TGTGCCAGCAGCGTAGTCCCTAGCGGGGGGGCCGACACGCAGTATTTT
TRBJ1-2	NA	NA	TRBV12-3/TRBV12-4	CASSLGTNYGYTF	TGTGCCAGCAGTTTAGGGACCAACTATGGCTACACCTTC
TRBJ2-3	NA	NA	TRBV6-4	CASSAGMTDTQYF	TGTGCCAGCAGTGCAGGGATGACAGATACGCAGTATTTT
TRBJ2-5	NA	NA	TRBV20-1	CSASRLSRGIQETQYF	TGCAGTGCTAGTAGGCTGTCGCGGGGTATACAAGAGACCCAGTACTTC
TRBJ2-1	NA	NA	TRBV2	CASSADSNEQFF	TGTGCCAGCAGCGCGGACAGCAATGAGCAGTTCTTC
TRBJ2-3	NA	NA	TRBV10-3	CAISETGEADTQYF	TGTGCCATCAGTGAGACAGGGGAGGCAGATACGCAGTATTTT
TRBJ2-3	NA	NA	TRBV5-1	CASSLWRVTDTQYF	TGCGCCAGCAGCTTATGGAGGGTCACAGATACGCAGTATTTT
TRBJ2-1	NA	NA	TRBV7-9	CASSPTELGQFF	TGTGCCAGCAGCCCTACCGAATTAGGGCAGTTCTTC
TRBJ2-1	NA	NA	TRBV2	CASRWDRNEQFF	TGTGCCAGCAGGTGGGACCGCAATGAGCAGTTCTTC
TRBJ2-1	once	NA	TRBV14	CASSPLYNEQFF	TGTGCCAGCAGCCCACTTTACAATGAGCAGTTCTTC
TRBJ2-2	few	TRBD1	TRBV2	CASSGTGGVGTGELFF	TGTGCCAGCAGCGGGACAGGGGGCGTTGGCACCGGGGAGCTGTTTTTT
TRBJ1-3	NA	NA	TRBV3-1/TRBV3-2	CASSQAGRRAIYF	TGTGCCAGCAGCCAAGCGGGCCGCCGGGCCATATATTTT